A single sample gave rise to the 8 T cell receptor beta chains below, sequenced in a study of blood T cell repertoires in COVID-19. The protocol was immunoSEQ multiplex PCR, while the TCRdb copy is restricted to in-frame clones and leaves out a portion. The table records approximately 70,000 clones, 88% of them present only once. Specimen: peripheral blood. These receptors were collected from a woman aged 55-75 years with acute or convalescent COVID-19.

The chain couples TRBV6-5 to TRBJ2-5; TRBD2 matches 9 bases. The CDR3 runs to 15 residues. The V gene's germline CDR1 is MNHEY and CDR2 SVGAGI. Unmatched junction bases numbered 4, after V lost 5 bases and J lost 0 bases. Written as DNA, the CDR3 is TGTGCCAGCAGTCCCGCGGGGGGGTACCAAGAGACCCAGTACTTC. Translated, it gives CASSPAGGYQETQYF.

The chain links TRBV6-5 to TRBJ2-7, with D uncertain. Trimming took 4 bases from V and 3 from J, leaving 7 bases between them. Germline lookup yields CDR1 MNHEY and CDR2 SVGAGI. This CDR3 has 12 residues. The CDR3 sequence: CASSWANYEQYV. The CDR3 nucleotides are TGTGCCAGCAGTTGGGCTAACTACGAGCAGTACGTC.

The rearrangement links TRBV6-5 to TRBJ2-7; 7 nucleotides match TRBD1. This CDR3 has 14 amino acids. V was pared by 6 bases and J by 4 bases, with 9 bases of the junction left unmatched. CDR1 and CDR2 from the germline V gene are MNHEY and SVGAGI. CDR3 coding DNA: TGTGCCAGCAGGGGGGACAGAAGGTTATACGAGCAGTACGTC. The encoded protein is CASRGDRRLYEQYV.

This clone was found a few times. Other DNA variants within this sample encode the same CDR3. The chain recombines TRBV7-9 with TRBJ2-7; D gene ambiguous. Germline CDR1 is SEHNR and CDR2 is FQNEAQ (reference sequence). CDR3 size: 15 residues. V was trimmed by 5 bases and J by 0 bases, leaving 14 bases between them. The CDR3 sequence is CASSPIGVSSYEQYV. In nucleotides, the CDR3 is TGTGCCAGCAGCCCAATCGGTGTTAGCTCCTACGAGCAGTACGTC.

The chain joins TRBV4-1 to TRBJ1-1; D is perhaps TRBD1 (6 bases). Trimming left V 1 base short and J 6 bases short, with 9 bases between. This CDR3 has 13 amino acids. CDR1 and CDR2 from the germline V gene are MGHRA and YSYEKL. CDR3 residues: CASSQARGAEAFF. CDR3 coding DNA: TGCGCCAGCAGCCAAGCCAGGGGCGCTGAAGCTTTCTTT.

The chain is built from TRBV2 and TRBJ1-2; TRBD1 matches at 12 bases. This CDR3 contains 14 residues. J lost 6 bases, V lost 9 bases, and 8 bases had no gene match. Per germline, CDR1 SNHLY and CDR2 FYNNEI. The CDR3 nucleotides read TGTGCCAGTGAGGGACAGGGGGCGCCTAATGGCTACACCTTC. Residues: CASEGQGAPNGYTF.

The rearrangement links TRBV7-9 to TRBJ1-2; possible D gene TRBD1, 6 bases. V lost 7 bases and J lost 4, with 13 bases in between. CDR1 and CDR2 (germline): SEHNR, FQNEAQ (reference sequence). The length of the CDR3 is 13 residues. This CDR3 reads CASNQRQVYGYTF. The CDR3 DNA follows: TGTGCCAGCAATCAAAGACAGGTCTATGGCTACACCTTC.

The rearrangement links TRBV6-5 to TRBJ1-2; the match to TRBD1 covers 11 bases. Germline CDR1 reads MNHEY; CDR2 reads SVGAGI. This CDR3 comprises 15 residues. The V gene end was trimmed by 5 bases and the J gene end by 3 bases; junction bases not matched to a gene: 5. CDR3 sequence reads: CASSLRTGGHYGYTF. DNA for the CDR3: TGTGCCAGCAGTCTCCGGACAGGGGGCCACTATGGCTACACCTTC.